The 25 T cell receptor beta chains presented below share a single source sample, sequenced in a study of control samples from healthy donors and cancer patients. TCRdb's table, derived via immunoSEQ multiplex PCR, lists solely in-frame clones and lacks some. The sample lists about 150,000 clones, just under 95% occurring once. Sequencing input: PBMCs. The receptors originated from a man in his 60s with colorectal cancer.

The CDR3 here is CASSARTENSPLHF. CDR3 bases: TGTGCCAGCAGCGCCAGGACGGAAAATTCACCCCTCCACTTT. This chain uses TRBV6-6 with TRBJ1-6, with unresolved D. Trimming pared 6 bases from V and 7 bases from J, leaving 13 bases between. Germline V gives CDR1 MNHNY, CDR2 SVGAGI (reference sequence). The CDR3 runs 14 residues.

This sequence joins TRBV6-4 and TRBJ2-6; TRBD2 aligns across 15 bases. The CDR3 totals 19 residues. Germline V gives CDR1 MRHNA, CDR2 SNTAGT. Losses at the gene ends were 5 bases for V and 2 bases for J; bases not matched to a gene: 7. This CDR3 reads CASSPSRTSGGAGANVLTF. In nucleotides, the CDR3 is TGTGCCAGCAGTCCCTCCCGGACTAGCGGGGGGGCTGGGGCCAACGTCCTGACTTTC.

The chain links TRBV5-8 to TRBJ2-1; 10 nucleotides match TRBD1. Germline V gene data show CDR1 as SGHTS and CDR2 as YDEGEE. This CDR3 contains 14 residues. With V trimmed by 4 bases and J by 8 bases, 6 bases remained unmatched. CDR3 loop: CASSLGQGMDEQFF. For the CDR3, the DNA is TGTGCCAGCAGCCTGGGACAGGGGATGGATGAGCAGTTCTTC.

The count of this clone is one. The chain couples TRBV10-2 to TRBJ2-7; 7 bases match TRBD2. Per germline, CDR1 WSHSY and CDR2 SAAADI. V lost 3 bases, J lost 0 bases, and 5 bases stayed unmatched. There are 15 residues in the CDR3. CDR3 DNA sequence: TGCGCCAGCAGTGATGGTCTAGCGGTCTCCTACGAGCAGTACTTC. Translated, it gives CASSDGLAVSYEQYF.

As for this clone: The sample holds other DNA sequences that translate to the same CDR3. The chain carries TRBV19 and TRBJ1-2, with 8 bases fitting TRBD1. Germline-derived CDR1 and CDR2 are LNHDA and SQIVND (reference sequence). The CDR3 covers 15 residues. V shed 5 bases and J 0 bases; nucleotides not matched to a gene: 5. CDR3 loop: CASSPGQGANYGYTF. CDR3 coding DNA: TGTGCCAGTAGTCCAGGACAGGGAGCTAACTATGGCTACACCTTC. Variable domain in full (rest from reference TRBV19 and TRBJ1-2): DGGITQSPKYLFRKEGQNVTLSCEQNLNHDAMYWYRQDPGQGLRLIYYSQIVNDFQKGDIAEGYSVSREKKESFPLTVTSAQKNPTAFYLCASSPGQGANYGYTFGSGTRLTVV.

The rearrangement joins TRBV14 to TRBJ1-6; weak D call: TRBD1 (6 bases). V shed 3 bases and J shed 5 bases, with 17 bases lying between them. CDR1 is SGHDN and CDR2 is FVKESK in the germline V gene. CDR3 length equals 17 residues. CDR3 amino acids: CASSHYTGTTNNSPLHF. CDR3 sequence (DNA): TGTGCCAGCAGCCATTATACCGGGACAACGAATAATTCACCCCTCCACTTT.

This chain connects TRBV15 to TRBJ1-2; no definite D call. Germline V gene data show CDR1 as LNHNV and CDR2 as YYDKDF (reference sequence). The CDR3 is 14 amino acids. V was cut by 3 bases and J by 8 bases, with 16 bases left in between. DNA of the CDR3: TGTGCCACCAGCAGGGATAGAACCCCGGGGGGCTACACCTTC. Translating gives CATSRDRTPGGYTF.

The chain employs TRBV9 and TRBJ1-1, with D tentatively TRBD1 (5 bases). The germline V and J ends were trimmed by 3 bases and 0 bases, with 12 bases remaining between them. CDR1 is SGDLS, CDR2 YYNGEE, per germline. The CDR3 is 15 amino acids. The CDR3: CASSAEDIMNTEAFF. CDR3 nucleotide sequence: TGTGCCAGCAGCGCCGAGGACATAATGAACACTGAAGCTTTCTTT. The full variable domain, its missing parts supplied by reference TRBV9 and TRBJ1-1, is DSGVTQTPKHLITATGQRVTLRCSPRSGDLSVYWYQQSLDQGLQFLIQYYNGEERAKGNILERFSAQQFPDLHSELNLSSLELGDSALYFCASSAEDIMNTEAFFGQGTRLTVV.

This chain joins TRBV3-1 (or the pseudogene TRBV3-2) and TRBJ1-2, with D hard to call. The ends were cut back, 1 base at V and 4 bases at J, with 10 bases in the middle. The CDR3 is 14 amino acids. Germline-derived CDR1 and CDR2 are LGHDT and YNNKEL (reference sequence). For the CDR3, the DNA is TGTGCCAGCAGCCAAGTGGCAGGTTTCTATGGCTACACCTTC. Protein sequence: CASSQVAGFYGYTF.

A single count supports this clone. V gene TRBV23-1 combines with J gene TRBJ1-1, with 8 bases that match TRBD1. TRBV23-1 is labeled an ORF, and its function is uncertain. V was clipped by 4 bases and J by 8 bases; unmatched bases: 12. The length of the CDR3 is 15 residues. The CDR3 DNA sequence: TGCGCCAGCAGTCCCGGTAGGACAGGGTCGCGGGAAGCTTTCTTT. It translates to CASSPGRTGSREAFF.

The V and J genes are TRBV18 and TRBJ1-1, with D maybe TRBD1 (5 bases). Trimming took off 0 bases at V and 0 bases at J, with 8 bases between the two ends. Germline V CDR1 and CDR2: KGHSH, LQKENI. The length of the CDR3 is 15 residues. The CDR3 protein is CASSPPGLMNTEAFF. The CDR3 DNA reads TGTGCCAGCTCACCACCGGGACTCATGAACACTGAAGCTTTCTTT.

J is TRBJ1-1 and V is TRBV11-2; D is possibly TRBD1 (5 bases). Trimming took 3 bases from V and 1 from J, leaving 15 bases between them. There are 16 residues in the CDR3. Germline V gene data show CDR1 as SGHAT and CDR2 as FQNNGV. The DNA for the CDR3 is TGTGCCAGCAGCTTTTGGGGGAAGGGTACGAACACTGAAGCTTTCTTT. Translation: CASSFWGKGTNTEAFF.

This rearrangement joins TRBV27 to TRBJ2-7, with TRBD1 matching 8 bases. Trimming removed 0 bases from V and 3 bases from J; junction bases left unmatched: 10. This CDR3 spans 17 amino acids. Germline V gene lookup returns CDR1 MNHEY and CDR2 SMNVEV (reference sequence). The CDR3 nucleotides are TGTGCCAGCAGTTTATCCCTCGGACAGGGTCCGATCTACGAGCAGTACTTC. Translating gives CASSLSLGQGPIYEQYF.

The rearrangement links TRBV5-1 to TRBJ2-7, with 7 bases that match TRBD1. This CDR3 region has 17 residues. The ends lost 0 bases at V and 2 bases at J; junction bases unmatched: 11. Germline V gives CDR1 SGHRS, CDR2 YFSETQ. CDR3: CASSLARGKQGTYEQYF. CDR3 in DNA: TGCGCCAGCAGCTTGGCCAGGGGGAAACAGGGGACCTACGAGCAGTACTTC.

The J gene is TRBJ2-7, the V gene TRBV7-2; D possibly matches TRBD1 or TRBD2 (5 bases each). The CDR3 runs to 15 residues. Trimming took off 0 bases at V and 5 bases at J, with 14 bases between the two ends. The germline CDR1 and CDR2 sequences are SGHTA and FQGNSA. Written as DNA, the CDR3 is TGTGCCAGCAGCTTAGCGGGACCGATCGGGGACGAGCAGTACTTC. This sequence encodes CASSLAGPIGDEQYF.

This clone was picked up one time. The J gene is TRBJ1-1, the V gene TRBV5-1, with no clear D. CDR3 length: 13 amino acids. Germline CDR1 is SGHRS and CDR2 is YFSETQ. V was clipped by 4 bases and J by 1 base, with 8 bases between them. The DNA of the CDR3 is TGCGCCAGCAGCCTCGGAAGGAACACTGAAGCTTTCTTT. Protein sequence: CASSLGRNTEAFF.

V is TRBV30 and J is TRBJ1-3, with D possibly TRBD1 on 6 matching bases. The CDR3 spans 13 residues. V lost 0 bases, J lost 8 bases, and 11 bases lay in between. Per the germline V gene, CDR1 is GTSNPN and CDR2 is SVGIG (reference sequence). Here the CDR3 reads CAWSVQEGDTIYF. The CDR3 DNA is TGTGCCTGGAGTGTACAAGAGGGGGACACCATATATTTT. Supplemented by reference TRBV30 and TRBJ1-3, the full variable domain reads SQTIHQWPATLVQPVGSPLSLECTVEGTSNPNLYWYRQAAGRGLQLLFYSVGIGQISSEVPQNLSASRPQDRQFILSSKKLLLSDSGFYLCAWSVQEGDTIYFGEGSWLTVV.

This chain uses TRBV6-5 with TRBJ1-4; perhaps TRBD1 as D (5 bases). Germline V gene sequence: CDR1 MNHEY, CDR2 SVGAGI. V lost 5 bases and J lost 8, with 12 bases in between. There are 13 residues in the CDR3. The CDR3: CASSHGAREKLFF. For the CDR3, the DNA is TGTGCCAGCAGTCACGGGGCGCGGGAAAAACTGTTTTTT.

The V and J genes are TRBV7-8 and TRBJ2-5, with D unclear. The CDR3 sequence is 14 residues long. Trimming pared 1 base from V and 3 bases from J, leaving 9 bases between. The germline CDR1 and CDR2 sequences are SGHVS and FQNEAQ. The CDR3 loop is CASSLGGKKETQYF. The CDR3 coding sequence is TGTGCCAGCAGCTTAGGGGGTAAAAAAGAGACCCAGTACTTC.

The chain employs TRBV19 and TRBJ1-5, with a possible D match to TRBD1 (5 bases). This CDR3 has 14 residues. The V end was cut by 7 bases, the J end by 7 bases, with 17 bases between. Per the germline V gene, CDR1 is LNHDA and CDR2 is SQIVND (reference sequence). The CDR3 is CASKAREDNQPQHF. The CDR3 DNA is TGTGCCAGTAAGGCCAGGGAAGATAACCAGCCCCAGCATTTT.

This sequence joins TRBV25-1 and TRBJ1-5; 10 bases align to TRBD1. V lost 1 base and J lost 1; bases outside the gene matches: 1. CDR3 length: 16 residues. Per germline, CDR1 MGHDK and CDR2 SYGVNS. The CDR3 nucleotides are TGTGCCAGCAGTGAATCGACAGGGGGCAGCAATCAGCCCCAGCATTTT. Translation: CASSESTGGSNQPQHF.

The genes are TRBV6-6 and TRBJ1-5; 10 nucleotides align to TRBD1. The CDR3 has 14 residues. CDR1 is MNHNY, CDR2 SVGAGI, per germline (reference sequence). With V trimmed by 4 bases and J by 6 bases, 3 bases remained unmatched. CDR3 in DNA: TGTGCCAGCAGTTCCGGGACAGGGGTTCAGCCCCAGCATTTT. It codes for CASSSGTGVQPQHF.

The chain recombines TRBV19 with TRBJ2-7, with 9 bases that match TRBD1. This CDR3 is built from 15 residues. The J segment lost 2 bases and the V segment lost 4 bases, leaving 6 bases of the junction unmatched. Germline V gene sequence: CDR1 LNHDA, CDR2 SQIVND (reference sequence). This CDR3 is CASSKIQGAPYEQYF. The CDR3 bases are TGTGCCAGTAGTAAGATACAGGGGGCCCCCTACGAGCAGTACTTC.

CDR3 sequence reads: CASSSGISGNTIYF. The CDR3 nucleotides are TGCGCCAGCAGCTCGGGAATCTCTGGAAACACCATATATTTT. The V and J genes are TRBV5-1 and TRBJ1-3; D is undetermined. The CDR3 spans 14 residues. Trimming took off 3 bases at V and 0 bases at J, with 7 bases between the two ends. Germline V gene data show CDR1 as SGHRS and CDR2 as YFSETQ. Based on the CDR3 plus reference TRBV5-1 and TRBJ1-3, the full variable domain is KAGVTQTPRYLIKTRGQQVTLSCSPISGHRSVSWYQQTPGQGLQFLFEYFSETQRNKGNFPGRFSGRQFSNSRSEMNVSTLELGDSALYLCASSSGISGNTIYFGEGSWLTVV.

The chain links TRBV11-1 to TRBJ2-3; TRBD1 matches at 7 bases. The V gene's germline CDR1 is SGHAT and CDR2 FQDESV (reference sequence). The CDR3 loop spans 12 amino acids. Trimming at V came to 6 bases and at J to 6 bases, leaving 3 bases not matched to a gene. The CDR3 sequence: CASSRDSDTQYF. CDR3 DNA sequence: TGTGCCAGCAGTCGGGACAGCGATACGCAGTATTTT.